This record concerns one T cell receptor (beta chain) sequence. V gave up 3 bases and J gave up 6 bases; unmatched junction bases: 8. Per germline, CDR1 MGHDK and CDR2 SYGVNS. This CDR3 has 14 amino acids. The PCR contained 60 Vbeta and 13 Jbeta primers. Generated by immunoSEQ multiplex PCR, the TCRdb table keeps only in-frame clones and is missing some. In the table there are under 150,000 clones, roughly 79% of which are singletons. The data were obtained in a study of cytomegalovirus exposure and HLA in healthy donors. The gene calls are TRBV25-1 and TRBJ2-7; 7 nucleotides align to TRBD2. The specimen sequenced was PBMCs. This TCR was recovered from a young woman in good health and CMV-seronegative. The CDR3 protein is CASSDWGGSGEQYF. The CDR3 DNA sequence: TGTGCCAGCAGTGATTGGGGGGGATCTGGCGAGCAGTACTTC.